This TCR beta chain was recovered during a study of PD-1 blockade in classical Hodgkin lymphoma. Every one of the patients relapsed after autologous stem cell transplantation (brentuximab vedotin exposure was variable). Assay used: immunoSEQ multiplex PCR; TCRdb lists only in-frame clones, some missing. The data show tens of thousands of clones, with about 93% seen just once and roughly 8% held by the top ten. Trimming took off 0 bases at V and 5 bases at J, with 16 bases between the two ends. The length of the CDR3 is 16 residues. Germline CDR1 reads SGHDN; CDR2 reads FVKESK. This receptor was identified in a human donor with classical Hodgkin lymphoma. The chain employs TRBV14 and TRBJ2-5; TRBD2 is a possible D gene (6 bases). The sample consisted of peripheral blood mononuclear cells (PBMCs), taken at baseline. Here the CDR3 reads CASSQEGSWGEETQYF. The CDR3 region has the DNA TGTGCCAGCAGCCAAGAGGGAAGTTGGGGGGAGGAGACCCAGTACTTC.